Included here is one TCR beta chain sequence, with context. In the original processing: By means of reference gene primer amplification, nucleated cell counts were estimated. Produced via immunoSEQ multiplex PCR; TCRdb's table is partial and in-frame only. Clone size and V and J calls were adopted from that table, with D and trimming inferred from the DNA. The sample lists about 200,000 clones, about 85% seen once, with around a fifth in the top ten. The data originate from a study of blood T cell repertoires in COVID-19. In the study overall: The origin of the acute and convalescent COVID-19 samples was the United States, Italy and Spain. Sources were T cells, B-cell-depleted T cells, or PBMCs; the material itself was cDNA or gDNA.

Germline lookup yields CDR1 MNHEY and CDR2 SVGAGI. The ends were cut back, 2 bases at V and 4 bases at J, with 8 bases in the middle. The CDR3 totals 13 residues. The chain recombines TRBV6-5 with TRBJ1-2, with TRBD1 as a possible D gene (6 bases). This clonotype was obtained from a man in his 60s with active or convalescent COVID-19. Sequenced input: peripheral blood. CDR3 DNA sequence: TGTGCCAGCAGTTACACAGGGATCTATGGCTACACCTTC. Residues: CASSYTGIYGYTF.